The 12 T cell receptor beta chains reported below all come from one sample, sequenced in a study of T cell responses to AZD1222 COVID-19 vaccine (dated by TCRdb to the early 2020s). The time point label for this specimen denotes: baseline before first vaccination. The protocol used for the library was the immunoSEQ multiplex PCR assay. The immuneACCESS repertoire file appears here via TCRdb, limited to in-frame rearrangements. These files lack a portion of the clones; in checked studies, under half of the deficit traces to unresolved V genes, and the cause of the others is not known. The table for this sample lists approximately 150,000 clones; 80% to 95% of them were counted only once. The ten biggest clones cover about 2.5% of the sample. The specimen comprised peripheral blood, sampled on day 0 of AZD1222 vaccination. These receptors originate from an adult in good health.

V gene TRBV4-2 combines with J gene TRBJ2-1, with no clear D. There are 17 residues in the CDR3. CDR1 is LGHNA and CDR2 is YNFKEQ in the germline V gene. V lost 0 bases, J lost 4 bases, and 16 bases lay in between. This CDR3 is CASSQEGGTALYNEQFF. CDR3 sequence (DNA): TGTGCCAGCAGCCAAGAGGGCGGTACCGCCCTATACAATGAGCAGTTCTTC.

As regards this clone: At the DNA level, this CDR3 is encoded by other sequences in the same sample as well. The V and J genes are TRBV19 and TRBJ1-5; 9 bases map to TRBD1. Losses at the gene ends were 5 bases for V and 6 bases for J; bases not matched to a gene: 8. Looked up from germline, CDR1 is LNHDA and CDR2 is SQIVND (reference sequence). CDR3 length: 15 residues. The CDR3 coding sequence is TGTGCCAGTAGTCCACCGGGACAGGGAAGTCAGCCCCAGCATTTT. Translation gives CASSPPGQGSQPQHF.

CDR3 residues: CASSSGLAGTGVEKLFF. CDR3 coding DNA: TGTGCCAGCAGCTCAGGTTTGGCCGGAACAGGGGTTGAAAAACTGTTTTTT. The chain combines TRBV5-8 with TRBJ1-4; 7 positions agree with TRBD1. The CDR3 runs 17 residues. Trimming cost V 3 bases and J 7 bases; bases outside gene matches: 15. Germline V CDR1 and CDR2: SGHTS, YDEGEE.

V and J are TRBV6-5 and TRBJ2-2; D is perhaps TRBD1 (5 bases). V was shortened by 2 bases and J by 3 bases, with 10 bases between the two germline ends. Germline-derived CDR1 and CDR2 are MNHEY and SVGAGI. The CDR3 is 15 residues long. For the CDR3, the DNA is TGTGCCAGCAGTTACGTGACAGCAGACACCGGGGAGCTGTTTTTT. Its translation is CASSYVTADTGELFF.

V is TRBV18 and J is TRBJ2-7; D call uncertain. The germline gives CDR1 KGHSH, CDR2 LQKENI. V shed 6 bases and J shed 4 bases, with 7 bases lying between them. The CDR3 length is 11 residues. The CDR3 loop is CASSREYEQYF. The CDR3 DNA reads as TGTGCCAGCTCTAGGGAATACGAGCAGTACTTC.

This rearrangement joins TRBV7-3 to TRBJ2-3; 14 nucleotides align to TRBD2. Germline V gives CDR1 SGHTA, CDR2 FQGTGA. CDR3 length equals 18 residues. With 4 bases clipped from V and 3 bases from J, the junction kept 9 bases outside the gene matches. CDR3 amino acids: CASSSGTSGSGGTDTQYF. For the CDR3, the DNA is TGTGCCAGCAGCTCCGGGACTAGCGGGAGTGGGGGGACAGATACGCAGTATTTT.

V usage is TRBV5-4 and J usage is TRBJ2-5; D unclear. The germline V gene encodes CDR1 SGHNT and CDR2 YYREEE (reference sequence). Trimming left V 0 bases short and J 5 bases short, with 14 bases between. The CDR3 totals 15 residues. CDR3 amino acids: CASSLGAAISETQYF. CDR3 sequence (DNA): TGTGCCAGCAGCTTGGGGGCAGCCATAAGTGAGACCCAGTACTTC. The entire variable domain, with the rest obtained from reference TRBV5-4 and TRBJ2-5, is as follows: ETGVTQSPTHLIKTRGQQVTLRCSSQSGHNTVSWYQQALGQGPQFIFQYYREEENGRGNFPPRFSGLQFPNYSSELNVNALELDDSALYLCASSLGAAISETQYFGPGTRLLVL.

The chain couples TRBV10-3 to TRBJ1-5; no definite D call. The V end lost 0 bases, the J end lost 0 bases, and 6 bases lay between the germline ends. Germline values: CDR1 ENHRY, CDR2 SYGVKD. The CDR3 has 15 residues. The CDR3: CAISESMISNQPQHF. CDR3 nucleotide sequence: TGTGCCATCAGTGAGTCAATGATTAGCAATCAGCCCCAGCATTTT.

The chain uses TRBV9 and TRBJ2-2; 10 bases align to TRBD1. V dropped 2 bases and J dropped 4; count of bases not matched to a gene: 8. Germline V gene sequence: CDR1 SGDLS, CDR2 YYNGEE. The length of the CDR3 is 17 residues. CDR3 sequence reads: CASSVGTGVQITGELFF. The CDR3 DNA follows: TGTGCCAGCAGCGTTGGGACAGGGGTCCAAATCACCGGGGAGCTGTTTTTT.

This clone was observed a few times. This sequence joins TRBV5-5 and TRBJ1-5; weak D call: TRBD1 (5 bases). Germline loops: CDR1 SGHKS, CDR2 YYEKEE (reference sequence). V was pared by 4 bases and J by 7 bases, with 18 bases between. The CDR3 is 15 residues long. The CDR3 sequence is CASSLGPGWGQPQHF. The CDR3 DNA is TGTGCCAGCAGCCTAGGGCCAGGGTGGGGACAGCCCCAGCATTTT.

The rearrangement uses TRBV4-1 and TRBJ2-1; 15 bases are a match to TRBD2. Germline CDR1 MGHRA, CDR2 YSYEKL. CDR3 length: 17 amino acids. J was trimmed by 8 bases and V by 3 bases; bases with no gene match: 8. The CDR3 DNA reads TGCGCCAGCAGCCAGCGGACTAGCGGGGGGGCTCGTGATGAGCAGTTCTTC. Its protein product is CASSQRTSGGARDEQFF.

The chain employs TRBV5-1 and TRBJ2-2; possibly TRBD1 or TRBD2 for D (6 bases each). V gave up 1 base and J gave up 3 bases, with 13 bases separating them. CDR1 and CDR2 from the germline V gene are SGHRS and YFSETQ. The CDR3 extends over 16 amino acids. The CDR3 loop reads CASSLWGAQDTGELFF. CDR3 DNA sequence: TGCGCCAGCAGCTTGTGGGGGGCGCAGGACACCGGGGAGCTGTTTTTT.